The 20 T cell receptor beta chains reported below all come from one sample, sequenced in a study of T-cell reconstitution after alpha-beta-depleted transplantation in children. Unique molecular identifiers were incorporated into the prepared TCRbeta library. TCRdb ran MiXCR on the PCR reads and lists one entry per CDR3 protein. The repertoire holds more than 200,000 distinct CDR3 sequences, about 25% seen once, with roughly 2.7% in the top ten. The input for sequencing was PBMCs, taken before TCRalphabeta/CD19-depleted stem cell transplant. The source is a girl aged 2-10 years with Fanconi anemia, due to receive a stem cell transplant.

V gene TRBV6-1 combines with J gene TRBJ2-7; TRBD1 might be the D (6 bases). This CDR3 is built from 14 residues. Germline loops: CDR1 MNHNS, CDR2 SASEGT. V lost 3 bases and J lost 6, with 15 bases in between. CDR3 sequence: CASSEPGHGREQYF. DNA for the CDR3: TGTGCCAGCAGTGAGCCGGGACACGGGCGCGAGCAGTACTTC.

This clonotype was seen ten or more times. The chain is built from TRBV20-1 and TRBJ2-1; 14 nucleotides agree with TRBD2. Germline CDR1 and CDR2: DFQATT and SNEGSKA (reference sequence). Trimming took 3 bases from V and 6 from J; bases not matched to a gene: 7. The CDR3 contains 16 residues. CDR3 in amino acids: CSASLPGLAGVNEQFF. The DNA for the CDR3 is TGCAGTGCTAGCTTACCGGGACTAGCGGGAGTCAATGAGCAGTTCTTC.

This clonotype was seen only a few times. V usage is TRBV29-1 and J usage is TRBJ2-7; maybe TRBD1 (6 bases). CDR3 length equals 15 residues. The ends were cut back, 5 bases at V and 2 bases at J, with 19 bases in the middle. CDR1 is SQVTM, CDR2 ANQGSEA, per germline. The CDR3 nucleotides read TGCAGCGTTAACTTCAGGGGACCCTTAGCCTACGAGCAGTACTTC. Protein: CSVNFRGPLAYEQYF.

This clonotype was counted ten times or more. The gene calls are TRBV20-1 and TRBJ2-3; 9 bases line up with TRBD2. V lost 1 base and J lost 0; bases outside the gene matches: 5. The CDR3 consists of 16 residues. The germline CDR1 and CDR2 sequences are DFQATT and SNEGSKA (reference sequence). The CDR3 loop is CSARATSGGSTDTQYF. The CDR3 DNA reads TGCAGTGCTAGAGCAACGAGCGGGGGGAGCACAGATACGCAGTATTTT.

At least ten counts were recorded for this clonotype. The CDR3 spells CASSEPDRELNEQFF. CDR3 DNA sequence: TGTGCCAGCAGTGAACCGGACAGGGAATTAAATGAGCAGTTCTTC. The rearrangement joins TRBV6-1 to TRBJ2-1, with 8 bases matching TRBD1. The CDR3 length is 15 residues. With V trimmed by 2 bases and J by 7 bases, 7 bases remained unmatched. Germline V CDR1 and CDR2: MNHNS, SASEGT.

The V gene is TRBV11-2, the J gene TRBJ1-2; D unclear. Trimming removed 6 bases at V and 5 bases at J, with 16 bases between. The CDR3 is 14 residues long. CDR1 is SGHAT and CDR2 is FQNNGV in the germline V gene. This chain's CDR3 is CASSLGISGYGYTF. The CDR3, as DNA: TGTGCCAGCAGTCTCGGAATATCAGGATATGGCTACACCTTC.

This clonotype was detected only a few times. V is TRBV19 and J is TRBJ2-7; TRBD1 aligns across 7 bases. Germline V gives CDR1 LNHDA, CDR2 SQIVND (reference sequence). This CDR3 has 14 amino acids. J lost 4 bases, V lost 4 bases, and 7 bases had no gene match. The CDR3 is CASSTWTGGYEQYF. CDR3 sequence (DNA): TGTGCCAGTAGTACCTGGACAGGTGGGTACGAGCAGTACTTC.

This chain joins TRBV29-1 and TRBJ2-7; no firm D call. V gave up 3 bases and J gave up 4 bases, with 7 bases separating them. The CDR3 spans 11 residues. Germline V gene sequence: CDR1 SQVTM, CDR2 ANQGSEA. The CDR3 nucleotides are TGCAGCGTTGAGCTATTATACGAGCAGTACTTC. This sequence encodes CSVELLYEQYF.

This sequence joins TRBV7-8 and TRBJ2-1; 8 bases are shared with TRBD2. This CDR3 has 16 amino acids. Germline V CDR1 and CDR2: SGHVS, FQNEAQ. J gave up 4 bases and V 5 bases, and 10 bases lay outside the gene matches. CDR3 in amino acids: CASSPTAGVPYNEQFF. The CDR3, as DNA: TGTGCCAGCAGCCCAACAGCGGGGGTCCCTTACAATGAGCAGTTCTTC.

This clonotype has a count of ten or more. The chain couples TRBV12-3 or TRBV12-4 to TRBJ2-1; 7 nucleotides match TRBD2. The CDR3 has 13 amino acids. V lost 4 bases to trimming and J lost 5 bases; unmatched junction nucleotides: 2. The CDR3 spells CASSSGGNNEQFF. Here the CDR3 DNA reads TGTGCCAGCAGTTCGGGGGGTAACAATGAGCAGTTCTTC.

This chain links TRBV7-8 with TRBJ2-3; 7 positions agree with TRBD1. The CDR3 length is 20 residues. V trimming: 5 bases; J trimming: 0 bases; junction bases outside the gene matches: 20. Germline CDR1 SGHVS, CDR2 FQNEAQ. DNA of the CDR3: TGTGCCAGCAGCCCAATCGGACGAGTAAATCCGGGACAGAGCACAGATACGCAGTATTTT. Its protein product is CASSPIGRVNPGQSTDTQYF.

Ten or more counts support this clonotype. V and J are TRBV5-6 and TRBJ2-5; 8 bases agree with TRBD1. Per germline, CDR1 SGHDT and CDR2 YYEEEE. The CDR3 is 13 amino acids. J lost 9 bases, V lost 4 bases, and 8 bases had no gene match. The CDR3 here is CASSLDRVGPQYF. CDR3 coding DNA: TGTGCCAGCAGCCTGGACAGGGTAGGACCCCAGTACTTC.

This clonotype has more than one count but fewer than ten. The chain is built from TRBV29-1 and TRBJ1-2, with D tentatively TRBD1 (5 bases). V dropped 0 bases and J dropped 4 bases, with 12 bases sitting between them. The CDR3 sequence is 14 residues long. Germline V gene lookup returns CDR1 SQVTM and CDR2 ANQGSEA. This CDR3 is CSVEDQRGSYGYTF. Written as DNA, the CDR3 is TGCAGCGTTGAAGATCAACGGGGGAGCTATGGCTACACCTTC.

This chain uses TRBV20-1 with TRBJ2-3; 11 bases are shared with TRBD2. This CDR3 spans 16 amino acids. After removal of 3 bases from V and 4 bases from J, the junction contained 9 bases not matched to a gene. Looked up from germline, CDR1 is DFQATT and CDR2 is SNEGSKA (reference sequence). The CDR3 region is CSASPLAGDVADTQYF. The CDR3 DNA reads TGCAGTGCTAGCCCACTAGCGGGAGACGTTGCAGATACGCAGTATTTT.

There are a few counts of this clonotype. The chain recombines TRBV6-2 or TRBV6-3 with TRBJ2-2; the D is unclear. The CDR3 spans 13 residues. The V gene lost 5 bases and the J gene lost 10 bases, with 14 bases spanning the gap. Germline V lookup: CDR1 MNHEY, CDR2 SVGEGT. CDR3 nucleotide sequence: TGTGCCAGCAGTCAAGAATCTAAGGTGGAGCTGTTTTTT. It is translated as CASSQESKVELFF.

The chain uses TRBV29-1 and TRBJ2-4; 7 bases are a match to TRBD2. Germline values: CDR1 SQVTM, CDR2 ANQGSEA. Unmatched junction bases numbered 7, after V lost 7 bases and J lost 1 base. The CDR3 runs to 14 residues. CDR3 in DNA: TGCAGCGCTGATCCCGGGGGGGCCAAAAACATTCAGTACTTC. Amino acid sequence: CSADPGGAKNIQYF.

In its sample, this clonotype was seen a few times. This CDR3 is CSVTKGHSSGTSYEQYF. CDR3 in DNA: TGCAGCGTTACAAAAGGACACTCTAGCGGGACCTCCTACGAGCAGTACTTC. The rearrangement joins TRBV29-1 to TRBJ2-7; 9 nucleotides agree with TRBD2. With V trimmed by 5 bases and J by 0 bases, 14 bases remained unmatched. The germline gives CDR1 SQVTM, CDR2 ANQGSEA. The CDR3 extends over 17 amino acids.

The chain joins TRBV12-3 or TRBV12-4 to TRBJ2-2; TRBD1 matches 11 bases. Trimming took 3 bases from V and 7 from J; bases not matched to a gene: 7. This CDR3 contains 16 residues. CDR3 DNA: TGTGCCAGCAGTTTCGGAAGGGACAGGGGGATCGGGGAGCTGTTTTTT. It yields the protein CASSFGRDRGIGELFF.

The rearrangement joins TRBV24-1 to TRBJ2-3, with TRBD1 identical over 7 bases. Germline CDR1 KGHDR, CDR2 SFDVKD. The CDR3 covers 15 residues. Unmatched junction bases numbered 2, after V lost 3 bases and J lost 0 bases. CDR3 sequence: CATSDVTGSTDTQYF. The DNA of the CDR3 is TGTGCCACCAGTGATGTGACAGGGAGCACAGATACGCAGTATTTT.

V and J are TRBV3-1 and TRBJ1-3; maybe TRBD1 (5 bases). The V gene lost 4 bases and the J gene lost 0 bases, with 7 bases spanning the gap. Germline loops: CDR1 LGHDT, CDR2 YNNKEL (reference sequence). The CDR3 is 14 residues long. CDR3 residues: CASSRDFSGNTIYF. The CDR3 bases are TGTGCCAGCAGCCGGGACTTCTCTGGAAACACCATATATTTT.